The 6 T cell receptor beta chains below all came from one sample that was sequenced in a study of T cell responses to AZD1222 COVID-19 vaccine. This table comes from immunoSEQ multiplex PCR, and its TCRdb copy is limited to in-frame clones, with some not included. The sample includes about 130,000 clones, roughly 93% of them seen just once. Sequenced material: peripheral blood, taken on day 0 of AZD1222 vaccination. These receptor sequences come from an adult in good health.

The chain is built from TRBV30 and TRBJ1-5, with D perhaps matching TRBD1 (6 bases). V was cut by 5 bases and J by 6 bases, with 14 bases left in between. CDR3 length: 13 amino acids. CDR1 is GTSNPN, CDR2 SVGIG, per germline (reference sequence). CDR3 coding DNA: TGTGCCTGGGGCAGGGGCCTGGGTCAGCCCCAGCATTTT. Translation: CAWGRGLGQPQHF.

This chain uses TRBV12-3 or TRBV12-4 with TRBJ2-3; no reliable D call. V lost 3 bases, J lost 5 bases, and 6 bases lay in between. This CDR3 region has 12 residues. The CDR3 nucleotides are TGTGCCAGCAGTTTTAGGAGAGATACGCAGTATTTT. It encodes CASSFRRDTQYF.

V usage is TRBV29-1 and J usage is TRBJ1-1; the D is unclear. Per the germline V gene, CDR1 is SQVTM and CDR2 is ANQGSEA. CDR3 length: 14 residues. V lost 2 bases and J 4 bases, leaving 14 bases between the germline ends. CDR3 sequence reads: CSVEPMALLTEAFF. DNA of the CDR3: TGCAGCGTTGAACCCATGGCCCTGCTCACTGAAGCTTTCTTT.

This clone was seen once. The chain has TRBV30 and TRBJ1-2; no firm D call. Germline CDR1 and CDR2: GTSNPN and SVGIG (reference sequence). V was pared by 0 bases and J by 4 bases, with 12 bases between. This CDR3 is 14 amino acids long. CDR3 DNA sequence: TGTGCCTGGAGTGTAAGATCGGGGAGCTATGGCTACACCTTC. It yields the protein CAWSVRSGSYGYTF.

This chain uses TRBV19 with TRBJ1-1; D is possibly TRBD1 (6 bases). This CDR3 is built from 16 residues. Germline V lookup: CDR1 LNHDA, CDR2 SQIVND (reference sequence). V lost 3 bases and J 4 bases, leaving 18 bases between the germline ends. The CDR3 sequence: CASSIGGPGFGTEAFF. CDR3 bases: TGTGCCAGTAGTATTGGGGGCCCAGGGTTCGGCACTGAAGCTTTCTTT.

The count of this clone is one. The V and J genes are TRBV19 and TRBJ1-1; the D is unclear. Per the germline V gene, CDR1 is LNHDA and CDR2 is SQIVND (reference sequence). This CDR3 has 15 residues. The V and J ends lost 2 bases and 1 base respectively, with 11 bases between them. CDR3 sequence (DNA): TGTGCCAGTAGTATACCCCGGGCGGGGAACACTGAAGCTTTCTTT. This encodes CASSIPRAGNTEAFF.